The 8 T cell receptor beta chains reported below all come from one sample, sequenced in a study of response to subunit inactivated influenza vaccine. TCRdb reprocessed the RT-PCR reads via MiXCR and lists one record per CDR3 protein. The sample lists around 490,000 distinct CDR3 sequences, less than 8% occurring once. This sample comprised PBMCs from blood, obtained around 25 months after vaccination. These receptor sequences come from a man aged 45 to 75 who received an inactivated influenza vaccine.

There are many counts of this clonotype. The chain couples TRBV10-3 to TRBJ2-5, with TRBD1 identical over 8 bases. CDR1 and CDR2 from the germline V gene are ENHRY and SYGVKD. This CDR3 has 15 residues. Trimming took 4 bases from V and 2 from J; bases not matched to a gene: 6. The CDR3, as DNA: TGTGCCATCAGTGGGGGCGGACAGGGTCAAGAGACCCAGTACTTC. It encodes CAISGGGQGQETQYF.

This chain connects TRBV5-1 to TRBJ1-4, with unresolved D. Germline V gene data show CDR1 as SGHRS and CDR2 as YFSETQ. The ends were cut back, 4 bases at V and 0 bases at J, with 10 bases in the middle. The CDR3 extends over 15 amino acids. CDR3 coding DNA: TGCGCCAGCAGCACCTCATCGGCAACTAATGAAAAACTGTTTTTT. As protein: CASSTSSATNEKLFF.

The V call is TRBV3-1, the J call TRBJ2-2; tentatively, D is TRBD1 (6 bases). With 4 bases removed from V and 4 bases from J, the gap between germline ends came to 13 bases. Germline V gene sequence: CDR1 LGHDT, CDR2 YNNKEL (reference sequence). This CDR3 has 15 amino acids. The CDR3 reads CASSPDPTGTGELFF. The CDR3, as DNA: TGTGCCAGCAGCCCAGACCCGACAGGCACCGGGGAGCTGTTTTTT.

The rearrangement links TRBV20-1 to TRBJ2-3; TRBD2 matches 10 bases. The CDR3 is made up of 18 amino acids. From germline, CDR1 is DFQATT and CDR2 SNEGSKA (reference sequence). V lost 1 base to trimming and J lost 5 bases; unmatched junction nucleotides: 15. CDR3 protein: CSARAYLGLATKVDTQYF. CDR3 in DNA: TGCAGTGCTAGAGCCTACTTGGGACTAGCGACGAAGGTAGATACGCAGTATTTT.

This rearrangement joins TRBV29-1 to TRBJ2-1; a possible D gene is TRBD2 (5 bases). Trimming stripped 4 bases from V and 0 bases from J, with 10 bases between. This CDR3 has 14 amino acids. Germline V gene data show CDR1 as SQVTM and CDR2 as ANQGSEA. DNA for the CDR3: TGCAGCGTTGTGATAGGGAGCTCCTACAATGAGCAGTTCTTC. Its translation: CSVVIGSSYNEQFF.

This clonotype has more than one count but fewer than ten. The chain carries TRBV4-2 and TRBJ2-7; D is possibly TRBD1 (5 bases). Germline CDR1 and CDR2: LGHNA and YNFKEQ. This CDR3 region has 15 residues. V was trimmed by 4 bases and J by 5 bases, leaving 18 bases between them. DNA of the CDR3: TGTGCCAGCAGCCTATGGGGCAGGGTTTTTGACGAGCAGTACTTC. Encoded protein: CASSLWGRVFDEQYF.

This clonotype was detected a few times. The chain couples TRBV5-1 to TRBJ2-5; D is tentatively TRBD1 or TRBD2 (5 bases each). V shed 7 bases and J shed 2 bases, with 15 bases lying between them. CDR1 is SGHRS, CDR2 YFSETQ, per germline. The CDR3 extends over 14 amino acids. The CDR3 loop reads CASGQNGGQETQYF. DNA of the CDR3: TGCGCCAGCGGACAAAATGGGGGACAAGAGACCCAGTACTTC.

The chain is built from TRBV19 and TRBJ1-5; the D gene is possibly TRBD1 (5 bases). Germline V gene sequence: CDR1 LNHDA, CDR2 SQIVND (reference sequence). CDR3 length: 19 amino acids. The V and J ends lost 6 bases and 0 bases respectively, with 24 bases between them. CDR3 DNA sequence: TGTGCCAGTAGCGGAACCCCGGGACCGAATCGTATTAGCAATCAGCCCCAGCATTTT. As protein: CASSGTPGPNRISNQPQHF.